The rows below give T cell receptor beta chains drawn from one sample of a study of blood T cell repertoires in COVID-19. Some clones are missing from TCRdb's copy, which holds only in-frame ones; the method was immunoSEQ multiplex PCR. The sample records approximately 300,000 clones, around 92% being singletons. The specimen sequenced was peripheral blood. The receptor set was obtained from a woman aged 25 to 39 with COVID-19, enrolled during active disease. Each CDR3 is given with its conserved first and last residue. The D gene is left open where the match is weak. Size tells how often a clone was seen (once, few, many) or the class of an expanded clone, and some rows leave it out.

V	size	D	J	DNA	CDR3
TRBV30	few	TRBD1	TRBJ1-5	TGTGCCTGGGGTCAGGGGGCCGGCAATCAGCCCCAGCATTTT	CAWGQGAGNQPQHF
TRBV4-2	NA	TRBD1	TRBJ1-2	TGTGCCAGCAGCCTCGGACAGGGAGACTATGGCTACACCTTC	CASSLGQGDYGYTF
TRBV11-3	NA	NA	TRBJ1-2	TGTGCCAGCAGCTTTAAACCGGGAGAAGCTGACTATGGCTACACCTTC	CASSFKPGEADYGYTF
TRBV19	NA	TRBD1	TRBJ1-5	TGTGCCAGTCAAACAGGGGGCTCCATCGGAAATCAGCCCCAGCATTTT	CASQTGGSIGNQPQHF
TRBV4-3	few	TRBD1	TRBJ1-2	TGCGCCAGCAGCCCACGGACAGGGAGGACAGTGGATGGCTACACCTTC	CASSPRTGRTVDGYTF
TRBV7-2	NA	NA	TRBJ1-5	TGTGCCAGCAGCCCTGGGGCAGGCAGGAATCAGCCCCAGCATTTT	CASSPGAGRNQPQHF
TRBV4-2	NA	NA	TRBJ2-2	TGTGCCAGCAGCCGATTCCCCGGCACCGGGGAGCTGTTTTTT	CASSRFPGTGELFF
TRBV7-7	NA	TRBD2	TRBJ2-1	TGTGCCAGCAGCTTAGCAGCGGGGACTGAGCAGTTCTTC	CASSLAAGTEQFF
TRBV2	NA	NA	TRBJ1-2	TGTGCCAGCACTCTAGCGATGGGGGTCTACACCTTC	CASTLAMGVYTF
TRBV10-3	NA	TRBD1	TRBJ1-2	TGTGCCATCAGACCGGACAGGGCCTATGGCTACACCTTC	CAIRPDRAYGYTF
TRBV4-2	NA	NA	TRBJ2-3	TGTGCCAGCAGCCAAGGTACAGGTGATACAGATACGCAGTATTTT	CASSQGTGDTDTQYF
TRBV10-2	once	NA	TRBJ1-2	TGCGCCACTGCTATCGGGAATGGCTACACCTTC	CATAIGNGYTF